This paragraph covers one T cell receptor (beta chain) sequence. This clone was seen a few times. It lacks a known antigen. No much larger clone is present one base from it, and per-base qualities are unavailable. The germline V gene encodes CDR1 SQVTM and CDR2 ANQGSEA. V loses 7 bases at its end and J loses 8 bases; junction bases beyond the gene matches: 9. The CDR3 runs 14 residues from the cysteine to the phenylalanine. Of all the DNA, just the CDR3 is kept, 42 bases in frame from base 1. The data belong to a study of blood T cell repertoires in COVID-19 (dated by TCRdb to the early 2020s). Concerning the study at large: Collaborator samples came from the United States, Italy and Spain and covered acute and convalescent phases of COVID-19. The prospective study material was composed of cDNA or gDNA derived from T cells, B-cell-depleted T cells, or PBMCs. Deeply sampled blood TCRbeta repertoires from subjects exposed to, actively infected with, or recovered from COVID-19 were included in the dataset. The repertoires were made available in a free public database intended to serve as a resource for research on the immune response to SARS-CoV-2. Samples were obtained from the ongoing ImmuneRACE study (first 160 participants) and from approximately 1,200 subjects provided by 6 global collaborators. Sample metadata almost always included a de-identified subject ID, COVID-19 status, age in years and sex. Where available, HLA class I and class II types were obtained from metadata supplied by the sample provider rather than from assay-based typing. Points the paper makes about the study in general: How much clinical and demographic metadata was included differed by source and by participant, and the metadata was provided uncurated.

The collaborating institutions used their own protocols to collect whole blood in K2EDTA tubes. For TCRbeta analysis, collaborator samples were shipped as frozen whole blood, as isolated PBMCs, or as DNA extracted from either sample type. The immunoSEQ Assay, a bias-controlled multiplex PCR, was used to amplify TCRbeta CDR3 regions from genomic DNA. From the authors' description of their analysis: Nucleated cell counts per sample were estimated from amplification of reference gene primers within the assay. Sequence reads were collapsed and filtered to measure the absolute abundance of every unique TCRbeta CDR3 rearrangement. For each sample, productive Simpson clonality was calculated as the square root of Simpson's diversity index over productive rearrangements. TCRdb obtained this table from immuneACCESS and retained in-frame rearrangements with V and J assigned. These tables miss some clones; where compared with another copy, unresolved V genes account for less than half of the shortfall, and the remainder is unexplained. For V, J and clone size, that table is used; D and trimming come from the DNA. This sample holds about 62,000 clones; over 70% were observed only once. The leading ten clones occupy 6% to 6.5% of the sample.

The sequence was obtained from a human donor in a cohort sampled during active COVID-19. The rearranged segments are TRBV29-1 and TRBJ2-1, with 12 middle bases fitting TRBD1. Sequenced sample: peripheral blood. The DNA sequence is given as TGCAGCGGAGGTTGGGACAGGGGGCGAGATGAGCAGTTCTTC. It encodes CSGGWDRGRDEQFF.